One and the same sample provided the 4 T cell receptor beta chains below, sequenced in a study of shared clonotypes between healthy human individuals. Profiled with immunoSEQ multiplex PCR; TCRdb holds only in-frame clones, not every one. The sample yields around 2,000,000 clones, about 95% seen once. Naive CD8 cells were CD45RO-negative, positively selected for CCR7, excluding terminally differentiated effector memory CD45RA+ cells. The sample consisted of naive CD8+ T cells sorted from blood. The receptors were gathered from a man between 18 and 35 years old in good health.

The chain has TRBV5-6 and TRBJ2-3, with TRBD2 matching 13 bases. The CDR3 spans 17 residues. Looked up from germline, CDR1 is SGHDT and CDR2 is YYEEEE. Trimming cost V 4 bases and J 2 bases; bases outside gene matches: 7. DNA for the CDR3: TGTGCCAGCAGCCCTACCGGGACTAGCGGGGCCACAGATACGCAGTATTTT. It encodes CASSPTGTSGATDTQYF.

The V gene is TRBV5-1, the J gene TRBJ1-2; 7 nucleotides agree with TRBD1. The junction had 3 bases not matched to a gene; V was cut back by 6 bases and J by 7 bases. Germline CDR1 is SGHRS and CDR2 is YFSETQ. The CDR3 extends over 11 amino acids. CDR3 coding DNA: TGCGCCAGCACGACAGGGTCTGGCTACACCTTC. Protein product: CASTTGSGYTF.

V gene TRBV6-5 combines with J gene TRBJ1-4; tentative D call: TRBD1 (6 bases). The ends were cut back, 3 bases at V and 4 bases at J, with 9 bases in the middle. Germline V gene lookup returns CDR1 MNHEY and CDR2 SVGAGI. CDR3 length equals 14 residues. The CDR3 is CASSYRGNNEKLFF. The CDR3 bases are TGTGCCAGCAGTTATAGGGGGAATAATGAAAAACTGTTTTTT.

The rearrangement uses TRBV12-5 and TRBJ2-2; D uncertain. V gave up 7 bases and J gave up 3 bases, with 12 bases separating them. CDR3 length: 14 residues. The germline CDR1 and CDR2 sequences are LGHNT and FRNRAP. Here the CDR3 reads CASASGGYTGELFF. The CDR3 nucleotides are TGTGCTAGTGCTAGTGGCGGATACACCGGGGAGCTGTTTTTT.